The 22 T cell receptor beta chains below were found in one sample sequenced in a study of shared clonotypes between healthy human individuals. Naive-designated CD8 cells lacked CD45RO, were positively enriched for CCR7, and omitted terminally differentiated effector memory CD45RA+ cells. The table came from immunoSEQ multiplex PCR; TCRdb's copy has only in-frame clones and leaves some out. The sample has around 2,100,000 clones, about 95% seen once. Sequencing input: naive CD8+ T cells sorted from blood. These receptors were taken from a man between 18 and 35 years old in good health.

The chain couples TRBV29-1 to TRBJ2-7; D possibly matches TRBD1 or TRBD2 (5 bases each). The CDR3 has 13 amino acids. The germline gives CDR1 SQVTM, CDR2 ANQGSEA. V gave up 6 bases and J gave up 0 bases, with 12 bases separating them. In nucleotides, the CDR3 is TGCAGCGTGGGAACCGGGGCCTCCTACGAGCAGTACTTC. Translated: CSVGTGASYEQYF.

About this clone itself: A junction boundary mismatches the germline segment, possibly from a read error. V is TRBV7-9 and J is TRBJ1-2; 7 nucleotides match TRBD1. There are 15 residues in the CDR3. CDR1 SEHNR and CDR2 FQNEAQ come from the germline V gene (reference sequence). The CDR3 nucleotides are TGTGCCAGCAGCCAGGGCGAGGGGGCGAACTTTGGCTACACCTTC. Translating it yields CASSQGEGANFGYTF.

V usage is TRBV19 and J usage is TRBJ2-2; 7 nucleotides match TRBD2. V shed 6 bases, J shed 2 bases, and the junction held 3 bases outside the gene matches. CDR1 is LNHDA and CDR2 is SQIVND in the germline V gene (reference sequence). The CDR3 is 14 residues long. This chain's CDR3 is CASRPGLNTGELFF. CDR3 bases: TGTGCCAGTAGACCGGGACTAAACACCGGGGAGCTGTTTTTT.

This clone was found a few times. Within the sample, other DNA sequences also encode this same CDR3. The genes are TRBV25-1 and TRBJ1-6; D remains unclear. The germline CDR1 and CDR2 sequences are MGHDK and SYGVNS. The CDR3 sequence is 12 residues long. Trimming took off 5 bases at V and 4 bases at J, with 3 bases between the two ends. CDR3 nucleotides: TGTGCCAGCAGTTTTTATAATTCACCCCTCCACTTT. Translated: CASSFYNSPLHF.

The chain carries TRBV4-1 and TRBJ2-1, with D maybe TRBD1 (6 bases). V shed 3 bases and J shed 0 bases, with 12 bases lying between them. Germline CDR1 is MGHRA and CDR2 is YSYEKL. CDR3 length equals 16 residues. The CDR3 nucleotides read TGCGCCAGCAGCCAGACGACAGGAGGCTCCTACAATGAGCAGTTCTTC. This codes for CASSQTTGGSYNEQFF.

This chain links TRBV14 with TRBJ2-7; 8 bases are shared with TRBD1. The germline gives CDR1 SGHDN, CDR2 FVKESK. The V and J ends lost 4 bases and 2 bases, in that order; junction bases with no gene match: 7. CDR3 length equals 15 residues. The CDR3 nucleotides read TGTGCCAGCAGCCTCGGACAGGGTCCCACCTACGAGCAGTACTTC. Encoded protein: CASSLGQGPTYEQYF.

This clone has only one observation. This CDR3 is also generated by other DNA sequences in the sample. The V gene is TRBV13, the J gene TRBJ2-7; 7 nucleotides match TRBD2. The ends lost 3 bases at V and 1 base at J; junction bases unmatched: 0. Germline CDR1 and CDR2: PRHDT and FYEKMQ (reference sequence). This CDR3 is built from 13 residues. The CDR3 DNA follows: TGTGCCAGCAGCTTGGGGGGGTCCTACGAGCAGTACTTC. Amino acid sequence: CASSLGGSYEQYF.

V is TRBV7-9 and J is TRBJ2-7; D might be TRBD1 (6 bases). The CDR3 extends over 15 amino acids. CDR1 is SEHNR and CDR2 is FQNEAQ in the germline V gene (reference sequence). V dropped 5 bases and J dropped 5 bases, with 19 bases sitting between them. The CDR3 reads CASSAIHQGSNEQYF. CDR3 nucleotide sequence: TGTGCCAGCAGCGCAATTCACCAGGGGAGTAACGAGCAGTACTTC. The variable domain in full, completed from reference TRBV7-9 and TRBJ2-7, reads DTGVSQNPRHKITKRGQNVTFRCDPISEHNRLYWYRQTLGQGPEFLTYFQNEAQLEKSRLLSDRFSAERPKGSFSTLEIQRTEQGDSAMYLCASSAIHQGSNEQYFGPGTRLTVT.

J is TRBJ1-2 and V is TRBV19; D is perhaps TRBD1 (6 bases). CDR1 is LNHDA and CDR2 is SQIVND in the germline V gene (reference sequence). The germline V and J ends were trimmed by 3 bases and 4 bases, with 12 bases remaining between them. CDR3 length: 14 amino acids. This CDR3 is CASSIVDRTYGYTF. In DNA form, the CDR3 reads TGTGCCAGTAGTATTGTCGACAGGACCTATGGCTACACCTTC.

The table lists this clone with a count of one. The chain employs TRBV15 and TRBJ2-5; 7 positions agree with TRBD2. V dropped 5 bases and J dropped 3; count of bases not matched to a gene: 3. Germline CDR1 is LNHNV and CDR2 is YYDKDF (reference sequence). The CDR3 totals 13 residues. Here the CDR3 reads CATSGGEEETQYF. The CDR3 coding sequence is TGTGCCACCAGCGGGGGGGAGGAAGAGACCCAGTACTTC.

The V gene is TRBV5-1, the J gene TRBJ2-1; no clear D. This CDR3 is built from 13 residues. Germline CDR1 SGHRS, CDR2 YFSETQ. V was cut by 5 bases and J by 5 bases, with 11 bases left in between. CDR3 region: CASRVGNDNEQFF. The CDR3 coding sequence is TGCGCCAGCAGAGTTGGTAATGACAATGAGCAGTTCTTC.

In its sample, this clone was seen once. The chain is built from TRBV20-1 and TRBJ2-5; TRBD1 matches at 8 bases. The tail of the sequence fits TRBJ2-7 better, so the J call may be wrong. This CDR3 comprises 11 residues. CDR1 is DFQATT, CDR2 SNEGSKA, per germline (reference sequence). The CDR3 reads CSAKTGVEQYF. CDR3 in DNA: TGCAGTGCTAAGACAGGGGTCGAGCAGTACTTC.

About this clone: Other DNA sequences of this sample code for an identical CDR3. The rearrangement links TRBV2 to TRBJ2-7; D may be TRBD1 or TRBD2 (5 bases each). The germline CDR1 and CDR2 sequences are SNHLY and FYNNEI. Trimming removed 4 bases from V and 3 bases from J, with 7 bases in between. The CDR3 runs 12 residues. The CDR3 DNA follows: TGTGCCAGCAGTGGGGACCGCTACGAGCAGTACTTC. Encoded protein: CASSGDRYEQYF.

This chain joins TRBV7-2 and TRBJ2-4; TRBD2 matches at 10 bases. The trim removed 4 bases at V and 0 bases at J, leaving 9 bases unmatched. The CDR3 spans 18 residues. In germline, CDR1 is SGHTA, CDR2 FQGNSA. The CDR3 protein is CASSSETSGIPAKNIQYF. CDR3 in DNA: TGTGCCAGCAGCTCCGAAACTAGCGGGATTCCAGCCAAAAACATTCAGTACTTC.

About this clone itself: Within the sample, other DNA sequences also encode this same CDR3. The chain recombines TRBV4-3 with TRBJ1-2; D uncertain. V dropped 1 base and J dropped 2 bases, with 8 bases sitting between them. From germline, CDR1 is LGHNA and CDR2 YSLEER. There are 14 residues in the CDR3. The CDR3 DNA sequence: TGCGCCAGCAGCCAAGTGGAGGGCAACTATGGCTACACCTTC. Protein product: CASSQVEGNYGYTF.

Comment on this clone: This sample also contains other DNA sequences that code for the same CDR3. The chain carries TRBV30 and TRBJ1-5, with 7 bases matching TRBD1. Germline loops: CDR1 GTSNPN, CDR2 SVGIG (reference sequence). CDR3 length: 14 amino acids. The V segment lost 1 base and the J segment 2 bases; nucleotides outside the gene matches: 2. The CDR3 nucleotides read TGTGCCTGGAGTGACGGACAGGGCAATCAGCCCCAGCATTTT. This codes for CAWSDGQGNQPQHF.

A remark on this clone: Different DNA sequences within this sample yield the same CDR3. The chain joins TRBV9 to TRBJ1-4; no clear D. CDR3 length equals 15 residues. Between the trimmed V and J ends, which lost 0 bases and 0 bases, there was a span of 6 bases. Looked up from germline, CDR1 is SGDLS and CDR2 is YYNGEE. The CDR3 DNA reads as TGTGCCAGCAGCGTAGGGGGATCAACTAATGAAAAACTGTTTTTT. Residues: CASSVGGSTNEKLFF.

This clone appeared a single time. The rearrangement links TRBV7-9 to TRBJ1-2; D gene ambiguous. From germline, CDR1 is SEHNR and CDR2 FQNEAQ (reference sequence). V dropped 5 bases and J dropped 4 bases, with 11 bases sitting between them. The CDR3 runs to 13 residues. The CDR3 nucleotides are TGTGCCAGCAGCCCGGAGGGAAGCTATGGCTACACCTTC. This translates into CASSPEGSYGYTF.

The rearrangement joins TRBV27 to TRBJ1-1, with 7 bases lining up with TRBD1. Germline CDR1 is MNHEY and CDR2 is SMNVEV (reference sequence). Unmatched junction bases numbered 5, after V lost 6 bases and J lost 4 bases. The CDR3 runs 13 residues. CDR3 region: CASSTGVGTEAFF. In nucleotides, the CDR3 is TGTGCCAGCAGCACAGGGGTGGGCACTGAAGCTTTCTTT.

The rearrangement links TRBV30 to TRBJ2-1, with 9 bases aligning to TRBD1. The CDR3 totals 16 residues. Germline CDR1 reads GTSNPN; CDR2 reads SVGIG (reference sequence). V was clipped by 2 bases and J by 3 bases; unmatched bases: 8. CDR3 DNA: TGTGCCTGGAGTTCCCCCCGGGACAGGGTCTACAATGAGCAGTTCTTC. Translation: CAWSSPRDRVYNEQFF.

CDR3 protein: CASSPSGSGELFF. The DNA for the CDR3 is TGTGCCAGCAGCCCAAGTGGTTCCGGGGAGCTGTTTTTT. The J gene is TRBJ2-2, the V gene TRBV7-6; D is unclear. Germline V gene sequence: CDR1 SGHVS, CDR2 FNYEAQ. The CDR3 covers 13 residues. The V end lost 5 bases, the J end lost 6 bases, and 10 bases lay between the germline ends.

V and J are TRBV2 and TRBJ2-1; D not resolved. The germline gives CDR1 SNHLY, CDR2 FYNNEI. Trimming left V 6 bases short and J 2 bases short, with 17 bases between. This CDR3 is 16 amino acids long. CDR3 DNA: TGTGCCAGCAGGCCAGAACGGATTACAACCTACAATGAGCAGTTCTTC. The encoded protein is CASRPERITTYNEQFF.